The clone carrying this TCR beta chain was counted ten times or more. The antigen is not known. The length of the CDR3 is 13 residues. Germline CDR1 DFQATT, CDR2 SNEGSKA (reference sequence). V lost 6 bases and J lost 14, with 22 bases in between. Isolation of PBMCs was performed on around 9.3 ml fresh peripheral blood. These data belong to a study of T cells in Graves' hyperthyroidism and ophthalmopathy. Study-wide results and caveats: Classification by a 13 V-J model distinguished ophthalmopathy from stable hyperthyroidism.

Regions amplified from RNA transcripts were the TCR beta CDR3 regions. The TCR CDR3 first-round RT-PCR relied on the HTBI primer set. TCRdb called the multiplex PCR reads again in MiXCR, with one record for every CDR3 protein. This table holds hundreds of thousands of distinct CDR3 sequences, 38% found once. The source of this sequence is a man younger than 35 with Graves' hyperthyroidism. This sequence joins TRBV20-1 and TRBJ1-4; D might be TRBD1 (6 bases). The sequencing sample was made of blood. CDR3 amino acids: CSATQGEMDGLFF. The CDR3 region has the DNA TGCAGTGCCACACAGGGCGAAATGGACGGCCTGTTTTTT.